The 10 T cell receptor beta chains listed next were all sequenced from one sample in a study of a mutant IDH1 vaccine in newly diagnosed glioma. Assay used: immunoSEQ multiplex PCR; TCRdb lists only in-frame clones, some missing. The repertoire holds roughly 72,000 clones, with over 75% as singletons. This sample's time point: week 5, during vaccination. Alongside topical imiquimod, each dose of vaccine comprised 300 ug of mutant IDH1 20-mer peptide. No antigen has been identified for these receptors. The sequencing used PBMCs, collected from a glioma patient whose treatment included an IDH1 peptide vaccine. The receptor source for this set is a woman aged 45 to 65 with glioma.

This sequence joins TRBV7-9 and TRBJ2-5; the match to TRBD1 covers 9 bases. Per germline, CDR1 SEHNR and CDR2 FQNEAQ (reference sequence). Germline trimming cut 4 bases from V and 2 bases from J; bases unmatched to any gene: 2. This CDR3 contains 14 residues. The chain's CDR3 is CASSSGQGQETQYF. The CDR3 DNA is TGTGCCAGCAGCTCGGGACAGGGACAAGAGACCCAGTACTTC.

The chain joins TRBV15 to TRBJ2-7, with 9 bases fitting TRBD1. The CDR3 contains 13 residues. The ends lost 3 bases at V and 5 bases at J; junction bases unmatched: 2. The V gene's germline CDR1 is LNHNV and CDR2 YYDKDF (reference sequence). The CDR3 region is CATSRDRGHEQYF. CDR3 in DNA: TGTGCCACCAGCAGGGACAGGGGCCACGAGCAGTACTTC.

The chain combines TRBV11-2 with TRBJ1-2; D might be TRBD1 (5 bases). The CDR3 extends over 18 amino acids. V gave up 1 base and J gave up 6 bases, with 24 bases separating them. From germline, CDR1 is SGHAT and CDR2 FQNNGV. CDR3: CASSLGPRMSWGGDGYTF. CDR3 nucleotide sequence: TGTGCCAGCAGCTTAGGCCCCAGGATGAGTTGGGGAGGGGATGGCTACACCTTC.

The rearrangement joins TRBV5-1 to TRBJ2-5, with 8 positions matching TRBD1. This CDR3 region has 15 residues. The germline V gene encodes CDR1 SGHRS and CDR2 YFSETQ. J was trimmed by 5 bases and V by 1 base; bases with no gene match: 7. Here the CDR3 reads CASSLRTGSGETQYF. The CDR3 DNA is TGCGCCAGCAGCTTGAGGACAGGGTCCGGGGAGACCCAGTACTTC.

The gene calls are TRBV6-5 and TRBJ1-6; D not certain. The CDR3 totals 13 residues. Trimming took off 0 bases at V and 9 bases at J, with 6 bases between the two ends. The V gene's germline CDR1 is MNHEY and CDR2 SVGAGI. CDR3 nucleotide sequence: TGTGCCAGCAGTTACTCGAGGGTTTCACCCCTCCACTTT. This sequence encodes CASSYSRVSPLHF.

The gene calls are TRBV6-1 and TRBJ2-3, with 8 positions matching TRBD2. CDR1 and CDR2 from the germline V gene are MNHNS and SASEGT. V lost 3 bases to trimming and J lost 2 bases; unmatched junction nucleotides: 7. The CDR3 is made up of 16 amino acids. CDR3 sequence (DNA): TGTGCCAGCAGTGAGGTTCCTAGCGGGTTCACAGATACGCAGTATTTT. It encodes CASSEVPSGFTDTQYF.

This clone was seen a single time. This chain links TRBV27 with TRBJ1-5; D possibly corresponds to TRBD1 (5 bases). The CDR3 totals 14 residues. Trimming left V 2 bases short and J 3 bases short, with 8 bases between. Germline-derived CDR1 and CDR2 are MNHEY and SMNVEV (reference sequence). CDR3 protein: CASSLEGINQPQHF. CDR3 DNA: TGTGCCAGCAGTTTAGAGGGGATCAATCAGCCCCAGCATTTT.

The CDR3 sequence is CASSQGGGFYYNEQFF. For the CDR3, the DNA is TGCGCCAGCAGCCAAGGGGGCGGGTTTTACTACAATGAGCAGTTCTTC. This chain connects TRBV4-1 to TRBJ2-1; the D call may be TRBD1 or TRBD2 (5 bases each). Per germline, CDR1 MGHRA and CDR2 YSYEKL. This CDR3 has 16 amino acids. The V and J ends lost 1 base and 3 bases respectively, with 13 bases between them.

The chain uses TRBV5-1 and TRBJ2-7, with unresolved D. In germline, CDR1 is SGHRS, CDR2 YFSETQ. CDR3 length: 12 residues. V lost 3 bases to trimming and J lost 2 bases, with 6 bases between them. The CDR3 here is CASSSRTYEQYF. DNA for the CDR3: TGCGCCAGCAGCTCAAGGACCTACGAGCAGTACTTC.

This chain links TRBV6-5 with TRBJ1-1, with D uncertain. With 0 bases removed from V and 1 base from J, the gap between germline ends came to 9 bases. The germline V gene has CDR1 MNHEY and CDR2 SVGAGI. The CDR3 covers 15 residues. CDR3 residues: CASSYSPRANTEAFF. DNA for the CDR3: TGTGCCAGCAGTTACTCGCCCCGGGCGAACACTGAAGCTTTCTTT.